A selection of T cell receptor beta chains follows, all from one sample in a study. TCRdb analysed the RT-PCR reads with MiXCR anew, one entry per CDR3 protein. The sample shows hundreds of thousands of distinct CDR3 sequences, 11% to 15% of them seen only once. The specimen sequenced was memory CD4+ T cells from blood. The source of these receptors is a female donor in good health, serving as a healthy control. The conserved cysteine and the conserved F or W are not part of the CDR3 here. Each record gives: V gene, J gene, CDR3 protein.

TRBV25-1	TRBJ2-6	ASSELDGRSGANVLT
TRBV18	TRBJ2-2	ASSPLSPTGELF
TRBV30	TRBJ1-2	AWSTGLSYGYT
TRBV25-1	TRBJ1-2	ASSVDNRPSGYT
TRBV20-1	TRBJ2-1	SARNTGGAGDEQF
TRBV6-1	TRBJ1-5	ASRLDPNRPQH
TRBV6-6	TRBJ1-5	ASSYGADSNQPQH
TRBV3-1	TRBJ2-1	ASSQSRVDYNEQF
TRBV7-2	TRBJ2-7	ASSPSLGGRVYEQY
TRBV4-1	TRBJ1-5	ASSLKRDGNQPQH
TRBV10-3	TRBJ1-2	AISDGGGRNYDGYT
TRBV12-3/TRBV12-4	TRBJ1-2	ASSLGQGRVKGYT